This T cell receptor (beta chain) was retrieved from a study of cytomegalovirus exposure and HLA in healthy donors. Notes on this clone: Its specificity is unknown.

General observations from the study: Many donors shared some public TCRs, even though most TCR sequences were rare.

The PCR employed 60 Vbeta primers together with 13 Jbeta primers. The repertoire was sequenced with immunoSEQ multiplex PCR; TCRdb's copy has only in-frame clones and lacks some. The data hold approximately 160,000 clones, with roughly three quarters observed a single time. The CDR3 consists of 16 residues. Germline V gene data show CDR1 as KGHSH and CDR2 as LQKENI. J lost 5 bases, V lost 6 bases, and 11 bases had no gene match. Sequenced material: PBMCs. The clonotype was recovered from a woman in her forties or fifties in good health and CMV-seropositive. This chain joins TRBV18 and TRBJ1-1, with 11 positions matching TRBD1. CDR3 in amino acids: CASSPGTGGGWTEAFF. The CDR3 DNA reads TGTGCCAGCTCCCCCGGGACAGGGGGAGGATGGACTGAAGCTTTCTTT.